These 5 T cell receptor beta chains were sequenced from one sample in a study of blood T cell repertoires in COVID-19 (dated by TCRdb to 2020 to 2022). Library preparation employed the immunoSEQ multiplex PCR assay. TCRdb's version of the immuneACCESS table is confined to in-frame rearrangements and falls short of the full clone set. An unresolved V gene accounts for under half of the shortfall where checked; the remainder is of unknown origin. The sample table shows tens of thousands of clones, and around 76% are seen once. The top ten clonotypes cover more than 5% of the sample. The sequenced sample was peripheral blood. These TCRs come from a human donor in a cohort sampled during active COVID-19.

The J gene is TRBJ2-6, the V gene TRBV5-1, with 8 bases identical to TRBD1. The CDR3 spans 17 residues. Losses at the gene ends were 1 base for V and 4 bases for J; bases not matched to a gene: 7. Germline CDR1 SGHRS, CDR2 YFSETQ. This CDR3 is CASSLTGGVTGANVLTF. CDR3 DNA: TGCGCCAGCAGCTTGACAGGGGGAGTAACAGGGGCCAACGTCCTGACTTTC.

This sequence joins TRBV3-1 (or the pseudogene TRBV3-2) and TRBJ2-1; 12 bases align to TRBD2. Trimming cost V 4 bases and J 7 bases; bases outside gene matches: 11. In germline, CDR1 is LGHDT, CDR2 YNNKEL (reference sequence). The CDR3 length is 17 residues. CDR3 residues: CASSPERLAGGMNEQFF. In nucleotides, the CDR3 is TGTGCCAGCAGCCCGGAAAGGCTAGCGGGGGGGATGAATGAGCAGTTCTTC.

The chain joins TRBV5-1 to TRBJ2-5; 8 nucleotides match TRBD2. The CDR3 sequence is 15 residues long. Germline lookup yields CDR1 SGHRS and CDR2 YFSETQ. V lost 0 bases, J lost 1 base, and 2 bases stayed unmatched. As DNA, the CDR3 is TGCGCCAGCAGCTTGGAGGCGGGGGGCCAAGAGACCCAGTACTTC. Translating gives CASSLEAGGQETQYF.

The V and J genes are TRBV12-1 and TRBJ1-5. TRBV12-1 is recorded as a pseudogene. This CDR3 spans 15 amino acids. CDR3 in amino acids: CASSLEGGLNQPQHF. The DNA of the CDR3 is TGTGCCAGCAGCCTGGAGGGGGGGCTTAATCAGCCCCAGCATTTT.

The CDR3 here is CASSLGTAGRKETQYF. CDR3 DNA sequence: TGTGCCAGCAGCTTAGGTACAGCGGGGCGGAAAGAGACCCAGTACTTC. The J gene is TRBJ2-5, the V gene TRBV7-9; 7 nucleotides align to TRBD2. CDR1 SEHNR and CDR2 FQNEAQ come from the germline V gene (reference sequence). CDR3 size: 16 residues. V shed 1 base, J shed 3 bases, and the junction held 8 bases outside the gene matches.